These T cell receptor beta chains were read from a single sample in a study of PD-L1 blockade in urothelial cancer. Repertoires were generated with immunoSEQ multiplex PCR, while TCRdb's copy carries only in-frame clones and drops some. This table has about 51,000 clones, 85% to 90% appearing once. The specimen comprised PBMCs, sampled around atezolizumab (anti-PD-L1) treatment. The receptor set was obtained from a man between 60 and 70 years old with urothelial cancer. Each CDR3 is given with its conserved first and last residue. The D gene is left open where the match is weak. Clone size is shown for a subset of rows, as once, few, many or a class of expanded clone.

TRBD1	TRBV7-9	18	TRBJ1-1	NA	TGTGCCAGCAGCTCCCCCGACAGGGGGCTCAGAACGAACACTGAAGCTTTCTTT	CASSSPDRGLRTNTEAFF
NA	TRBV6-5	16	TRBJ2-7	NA	TGTGCCAGCAGTTACAGGGTCAGGGAACCTTCCTACGAGCAGTACTTC	CASSYRVREPSYEQYF
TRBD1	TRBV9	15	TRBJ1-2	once	TGTGCCAGCAGCTCAGAACCGGGACAGGGCTATGGCTACACCTTC	CASSSEPGQGYGYTF
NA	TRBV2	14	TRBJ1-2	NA	TGTGCCAGCAGGGGAAACTCGGGGGACTATGGCTACACCTTC	CASRGNSGDYGYTF
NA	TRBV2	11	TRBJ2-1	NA	TGTGCCAGCAGACAGTACAATGAGCAGTTCTTC	CASRQYNEQFF
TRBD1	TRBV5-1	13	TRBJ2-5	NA	TGCGCCAGCAGCTCGGGACAGCAAGAGACCCAGTACTTC	CASSSGQQETQYF
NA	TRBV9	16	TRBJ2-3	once	TGTGCCAGCAGCCTCGGAGCGACCGTAAGCACAGATACGCAGTATTTT	CASSLGATVSTDTQYF
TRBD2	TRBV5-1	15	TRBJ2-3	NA	TGCGCCAGCGCCCTAGCGGGGGGACCGCGAGATACGCAGTATTTT	CASALAGGPRDTQYF
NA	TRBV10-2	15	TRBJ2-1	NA	TGCGCCATCCAGGGCGGGGACAGAGGATACAATGAGCAGTTCTTC	CAIQGGDRGYNEQFF
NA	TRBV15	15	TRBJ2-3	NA	TGTGCCACCAGCAGAGATCGAGGTGGGACAGATACGCAGTATTTT	CATSRDRGGTDTQYF
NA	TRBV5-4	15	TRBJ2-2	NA	TGTGCCAGCAGCGTGTCCGGGAGGAACACCGGGGAGCTGTTTTTT	CASSVSGRNTGELFF
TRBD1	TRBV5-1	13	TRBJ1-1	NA	TGCGCCAGCAGCCCCGGACAGGGCACTGAAGCTTTCTTT	CASSPGQGTEAFF
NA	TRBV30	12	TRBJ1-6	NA	TGTGCCTGGGGGGCGGATAATTCACCCCTCCACTTT	CAWGADNSPLHF
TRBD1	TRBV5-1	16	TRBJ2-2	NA	TGCGCCAGCAGCAAGGATGGACAGGGATACACCGGGGAGCTGTTTTTT	CASSKDGQGYTGELFF
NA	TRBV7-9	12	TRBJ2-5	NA	TGTGCCTCTCGGCGCGGGGCCGAGACCCAGTACTTC	CASRRGAETQYF
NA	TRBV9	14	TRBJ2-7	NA	TGTGCCAGCAGCGTAGAGGACAGAGCCTACGAGCAGTACTTC	CASSVEDRAYEQYF
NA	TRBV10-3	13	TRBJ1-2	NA	TGTGCCATCAGTGAGGAGTCGGACTTCGTAAACACCTTC	CAISEESDFVNTF
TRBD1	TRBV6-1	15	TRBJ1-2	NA	TGTGCCAGCAGTCTACAGGGGTCTTTACCCTATGGCTACACCTTC	CASSLQGSLPYGYTF
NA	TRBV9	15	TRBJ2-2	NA	TGTGCCAGCAGCCCCCGGACAGCCTACACCGGGGAGCTGTTTTTT	CASSPRTAYTGELFF